This T cell receptor beta chain is from a study of blood T cells in healthy people across ages. The overall study: Template-switching capture recovered about one barcoded beta molecule per two T cells.

Unmatched junction bases numbered 9, after V lost 0 bases and J lost 7 bases. The CDR3 contains 15 residues. CDR1 is SGDLS, CDR2 YYNGEE, per germline. This clonotype showed up just a few times. Its matching antigen is unknown. With a J-beta primer mix and a sample-barcoded 5' primer, a second PCR ran about 7 to 12 cycles. Each CDR3 protein gets one entry after TCRdb re-called the 5' RACE reads with MiXCR. The sample yields some 1.5 million distinct CDR3 sequences, 28% seen once. General observations from the study: Age showed a roughly linear inverse relationship with TCR beta diversity per million T cells. Naive T cell percentage strongly correlated with TCR beta diversity.

Sequencing was performed on blood. The chain joins TRBV9 to TRBJ1-1; 7 nucleotides match TRBD1. This TCR came from a woman younger than 45 in good health. The CDR3 DNA is TGTGCCAGCAGCGTAGGGGGACAGCCGAAGGGTGAAGCTTTCTTT. It specifies CASSVGGQPKGEAFF.